This T cell receptor beta chain is from a study of blood T cell repertoires in COVID-19. Study-level information: Researchers got acute and convalescent COVID-19 samples from the United States, Italy and Spain. PBMCs, B-cell-depleted T cells, or T cells were the source of the cDNA or gDNA that made up the material.

How the authors handled the data: Amplification of reference gene primers provided the estimated nucleated cell counts. Profiled with immunoSEQ multiplex PCR; TCRdb holds only in-frame clones, not every one. The DNA was the basis for D and trimming; V, J and clone size are from that table. The table records roughly 200,000 clones, 85% to 90% of them present only once. Sequenced material: peripheral blood. The clonotype was recovered from a woman aged 55-70 years with acute or convalescent COVID-19.

The CDR3 DNA is TGTGCCAGCAGCTTAACGCGGGCGTCATACGAGCAGTACTTC. This encodes CASSLTRASYEQYF. The rearrangement joins TRBV7-6 to TRBJ2-7; the D gene is possibly TRBD2 (5 bases). In germline, CDR1 is SGHVS, CDR2 FNYEAQ. The CDR3 contains 14 residues. The V gene lost 2 bases and the J gene lost 4 bases, with 12 bases spanning the gap.